This TCR beta chain was recovered during a study of blood T cells in healthy people across ages. Combining a sample-barcoded 5' primer with a J-beta primer mix, a second PCR ran for about 7 to 11 cycles. TCRdb re-derived calls from the 5' RACE reads in MiXCR, one entry per CDR3 protein. The sample yields around 1,700,000 distinct CDR3 sequences, about 28% seen once. This clonotype was seen a few times. The source material was blood. The origin of this receptor is a woman younger than 45 in good health.

This CDR3 is CASSEWDSQNIQYF. CDR3 in DNA: TGTGCCAGCAGTGAATGGGACAGTCAGAACATTCAGTACTTC. This chain links TRBV2 with TRBJ2-4; 7 nucleotides match TRBD1. Germline V lookup: CDR1 SNHLY, CDR2 FYNNEI. CDR3 length: 14 amino acids. V was clipped by 2 bases and J by 7 bases; unmatched bases: 5.